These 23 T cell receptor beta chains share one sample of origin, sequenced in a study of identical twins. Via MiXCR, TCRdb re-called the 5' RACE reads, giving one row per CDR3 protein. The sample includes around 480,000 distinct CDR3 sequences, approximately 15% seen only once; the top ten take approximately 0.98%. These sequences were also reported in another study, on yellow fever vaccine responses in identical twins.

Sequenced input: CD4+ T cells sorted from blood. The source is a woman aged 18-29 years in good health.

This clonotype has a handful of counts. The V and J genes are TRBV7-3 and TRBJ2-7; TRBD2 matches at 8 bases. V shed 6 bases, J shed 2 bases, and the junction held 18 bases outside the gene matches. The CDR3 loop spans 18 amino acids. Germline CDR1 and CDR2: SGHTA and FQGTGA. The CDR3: CASSFSRPIPGLAYEQYF. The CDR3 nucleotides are TGTGCCAGCAGTTTCAGCCGACCAATCCCGGGACTAGCCTACGAGCAGTACTTC. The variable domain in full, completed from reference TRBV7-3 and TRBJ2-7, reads GAGVSQTPSNKVTEKGKYVELRCDPISGHTALYWYRQSLGQGPEFLIYFQGTGAADDSGLPNDRFFAVRPEGSVSTLKIQRTERGDSAVYLCASSFSRPIPGLAYEQYFGPGTRLTVT.

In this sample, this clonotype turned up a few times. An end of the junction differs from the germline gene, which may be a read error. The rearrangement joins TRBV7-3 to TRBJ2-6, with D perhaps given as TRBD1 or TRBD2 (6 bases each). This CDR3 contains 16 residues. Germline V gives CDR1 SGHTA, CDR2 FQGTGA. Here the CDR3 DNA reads TGTGCCAGTAGCTTAAGAGGGGGGCTAGGGGCCAACGTCCTGACTTTC. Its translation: CASSLRGGLGANVLTF.

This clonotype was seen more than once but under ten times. CDR3 DNA: TGCAGCGTTGATTATGCCTACAATGAGCAGTTCTTC. Its protein is CSVDYAYNEQFF. The V and J genes are TRBV29-1 and TRBJ2-1; no clear D gene. V was cut by 3 bases and J by 2 bases, with 5 bases left in between. Germline V lookup: CDR1 SQVTM, CDR2 ANQGSEA. This CDR3 has 12 amino acids.

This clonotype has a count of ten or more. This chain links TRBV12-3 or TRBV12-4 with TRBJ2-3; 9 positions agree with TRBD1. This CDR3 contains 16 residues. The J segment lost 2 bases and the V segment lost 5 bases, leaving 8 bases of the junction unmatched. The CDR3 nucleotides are TGTGCCAGCAGTGACCCCGGGACAGGGTACACAGATACGCAGTATTTT. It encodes CASSDPGTGYTDTQYF.

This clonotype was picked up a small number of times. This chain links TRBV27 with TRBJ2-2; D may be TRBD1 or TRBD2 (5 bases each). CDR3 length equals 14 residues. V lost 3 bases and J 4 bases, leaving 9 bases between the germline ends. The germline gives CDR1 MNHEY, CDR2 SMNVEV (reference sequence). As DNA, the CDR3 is TGTGCCAGCAGTTTTCGGGACCCCACCGGGGAGCTGTTTTTT. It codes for CASSFRDPTGELFF.

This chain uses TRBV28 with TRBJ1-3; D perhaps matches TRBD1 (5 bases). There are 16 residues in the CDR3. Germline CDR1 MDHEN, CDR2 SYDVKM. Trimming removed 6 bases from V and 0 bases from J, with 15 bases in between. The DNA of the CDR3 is TGTGCCAGCAGACCCTCGGGGCTGAGCTCTGGAAACACCATATATTTT. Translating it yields CASRPSGLSSGNTIYF.

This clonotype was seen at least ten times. CDR3 residues: CASSSVAKGSYNEQFF. As DNA, the CDR3 is TGTGCCAGCAGTTCCGTAGCGAAGGGCTCCTACAATGAGCAGTTCTTC. This chain uses TRBV28 with TRBJ2-1, with TRBD2 as a possible D gene (5 bases). The CDR3 contains 16 residues. Trimming removed 4 bases from V and 0 bases from J, with 13 bases in between. Germline CDR1 is MDHEN and CDR2 is SYDVKM.

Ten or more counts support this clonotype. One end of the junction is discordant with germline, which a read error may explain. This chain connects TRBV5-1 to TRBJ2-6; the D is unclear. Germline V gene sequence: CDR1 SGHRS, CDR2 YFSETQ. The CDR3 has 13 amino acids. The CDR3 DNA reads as TGTGCCAGCAGCCTCTCTGGGGCCAACGTCCTGACTTTC. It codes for CASSLSGANVLTF.

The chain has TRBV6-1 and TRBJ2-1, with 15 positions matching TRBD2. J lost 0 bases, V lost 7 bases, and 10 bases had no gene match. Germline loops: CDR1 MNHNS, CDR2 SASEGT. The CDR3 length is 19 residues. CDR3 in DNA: TGTGCCAGCATCTATGGGGGACTAGCGGGAGGCAGCTCCTACAATGAGCAGTTCTTC. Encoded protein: CASIYGGLAGGSSYNEQFF.

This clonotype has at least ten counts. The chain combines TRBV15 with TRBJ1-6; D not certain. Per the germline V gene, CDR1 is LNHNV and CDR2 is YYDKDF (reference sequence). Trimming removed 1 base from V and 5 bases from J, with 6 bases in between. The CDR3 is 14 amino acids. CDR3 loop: CATSRGQNNSPLHF. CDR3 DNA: TGTGCCACCAGCAGAGGCCAGAATAATTCACCCCTCCACTTT.

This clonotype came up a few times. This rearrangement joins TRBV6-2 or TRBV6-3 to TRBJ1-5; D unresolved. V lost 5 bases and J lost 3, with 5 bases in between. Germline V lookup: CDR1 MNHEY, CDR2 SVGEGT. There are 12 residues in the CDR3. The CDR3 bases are TGTGCCAGCAGTGACCCCAATCAGCCCCAGCATTTT. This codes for CASSDPNQPQHF.

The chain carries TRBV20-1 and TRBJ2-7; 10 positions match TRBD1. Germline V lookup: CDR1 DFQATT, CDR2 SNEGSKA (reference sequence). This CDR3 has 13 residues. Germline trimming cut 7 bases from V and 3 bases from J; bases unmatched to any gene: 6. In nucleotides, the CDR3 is TGCAGTGTTTGGACAGGGGGTCTCTACGAGCAGTACTTC. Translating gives CSVWTGGLYEQYF.

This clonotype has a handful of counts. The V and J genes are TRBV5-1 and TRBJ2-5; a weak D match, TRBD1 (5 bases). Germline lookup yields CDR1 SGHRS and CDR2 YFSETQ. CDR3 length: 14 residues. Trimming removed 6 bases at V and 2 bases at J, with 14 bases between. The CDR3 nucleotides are TGCGCCAGCACCTTTAGGACATATCAAGAGACCCAGTACTTC. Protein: CASTFRTYQETQYF.

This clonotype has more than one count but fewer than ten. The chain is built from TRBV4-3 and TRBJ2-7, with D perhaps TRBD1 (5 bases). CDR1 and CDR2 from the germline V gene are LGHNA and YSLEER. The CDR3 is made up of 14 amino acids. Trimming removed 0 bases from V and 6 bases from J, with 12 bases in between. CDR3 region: CASSQENRLGEQYF. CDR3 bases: TGCGCCAGCAGCCAAGAGAACAGGCTAGGCGAGCAGTACTTC.

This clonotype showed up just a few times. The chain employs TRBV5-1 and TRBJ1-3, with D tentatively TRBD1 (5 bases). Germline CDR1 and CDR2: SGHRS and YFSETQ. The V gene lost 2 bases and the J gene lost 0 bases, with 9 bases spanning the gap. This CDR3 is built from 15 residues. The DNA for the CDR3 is TGCGCCAGCAGCTTTGACAGCCCCTCTGGAAACACCATATATTTT. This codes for CASSFDSPSGNTIYF.

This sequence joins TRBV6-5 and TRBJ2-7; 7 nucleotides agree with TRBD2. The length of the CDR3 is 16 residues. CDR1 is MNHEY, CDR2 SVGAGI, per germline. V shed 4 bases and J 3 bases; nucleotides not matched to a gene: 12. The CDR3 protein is CASSSPLSSGHYEQYF. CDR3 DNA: TGTGCCAGCAGTTCCCCTCTTTCTAGCGGACACTACGAGCAGTACTTC.

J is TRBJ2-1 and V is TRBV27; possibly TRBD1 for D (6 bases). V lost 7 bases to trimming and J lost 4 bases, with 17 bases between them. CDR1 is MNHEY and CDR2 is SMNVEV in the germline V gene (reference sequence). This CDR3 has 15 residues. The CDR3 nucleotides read TGTGCCAGCACCCCAACAGGGAAGGTTTACAATGAGCAGTTCTTC. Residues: CASTPTGKVYNEQFF.

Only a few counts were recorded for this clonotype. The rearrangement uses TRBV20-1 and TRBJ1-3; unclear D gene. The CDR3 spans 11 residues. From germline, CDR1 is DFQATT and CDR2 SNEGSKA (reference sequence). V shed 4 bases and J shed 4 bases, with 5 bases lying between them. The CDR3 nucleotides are TGCAGTGCTAAAGGGGGAAACACCATATATTTT. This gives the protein CSAKGGNTIYF.

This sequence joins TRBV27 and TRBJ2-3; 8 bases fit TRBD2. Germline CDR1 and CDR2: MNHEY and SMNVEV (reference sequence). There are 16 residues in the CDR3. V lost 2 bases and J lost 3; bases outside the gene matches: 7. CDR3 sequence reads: CASSLRAGVETDTQYF. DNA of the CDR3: TGTGCCAGCAGTTTAAGAGCGGGAGTAGAAACAGATACGCAGTATTTT.

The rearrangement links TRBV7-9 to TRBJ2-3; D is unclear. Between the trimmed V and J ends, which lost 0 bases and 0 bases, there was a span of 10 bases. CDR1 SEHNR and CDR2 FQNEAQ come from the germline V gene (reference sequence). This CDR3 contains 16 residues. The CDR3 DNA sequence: TGTGCCAGCAGCTTAGCTTCTGGCGAAAGCACAGATACGCAGTATTTT. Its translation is CASSLASGESTDTQYF.

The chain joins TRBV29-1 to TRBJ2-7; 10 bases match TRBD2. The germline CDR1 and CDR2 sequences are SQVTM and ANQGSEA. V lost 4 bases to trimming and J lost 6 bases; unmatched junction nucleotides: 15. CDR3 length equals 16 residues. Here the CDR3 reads CSVAGGTAGGPSEQYF. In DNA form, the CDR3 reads TGCAGCGTTGCGGGGGGTACAGCGGGAGGGCCGTCCGAGCAGTACTTC.

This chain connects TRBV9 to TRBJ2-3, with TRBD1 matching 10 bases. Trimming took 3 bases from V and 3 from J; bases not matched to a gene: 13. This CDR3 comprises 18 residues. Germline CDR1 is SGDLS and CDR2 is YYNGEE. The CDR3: CASSGSKEGQGKTDTQYF. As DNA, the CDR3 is TGTGCCAGCAGCGGATCTAAAGAGGGACAGGGGAAGACAGATACGCAGTATTTT.

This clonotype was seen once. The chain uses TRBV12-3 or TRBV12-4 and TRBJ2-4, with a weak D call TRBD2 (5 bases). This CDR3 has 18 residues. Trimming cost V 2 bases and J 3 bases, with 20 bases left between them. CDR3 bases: TGTGCCAGCAGTTTAAGCGGCCGGGCCACAAGACTCAAAAACATTCAGTACTTC. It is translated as CASSLSGRATRLKNIQYF.